This entry describes one TCR beta chain. The data were obtained in a study of T cells after yellow fever vaccination. Germline V gene data show CDR1 as PRHDT and CDR2 as FYEKMQ (reference sequence). This CDR3 comprises 13 residues. Trimming shortened V by 5 bases and J by 5 bases, and 12 bases separated the two germline ends. TCR cDNA, made by 5'RACE template switching, carried an added universal primer site and UMIs. TCRdb re-called the 5' RACE reads with MiXCR, one entry per CDR3 protein. The sample yields about 350,000 distinct CDR3 sequences, around 8.1% seen once. This material consisted of PBMCs, taken roughly 46 days after the first yellow fever vaccination. The receptor comes from a man aged 18 to 29 who received the YFV17D yellow fever vaccine. The V call is TRBV13, the J call TRBJ2-5; a possible D gene is TRBD1 (5 bases). Here the CDR3 DNA reads TGTGCCAGCAGCCCAGGGTTACGGGAGACCCAGTACTTC. This translates into CASSPGLRETQYF.